This entry describes one T cell receptor beta chain. The assay was immunoSEQ multiplex PCR, and TCRdb's table has in-frame clones only and misses some. The sample consists of about 710,000 clones, more than 75% of them appearing once. The data were obtained in a study of shared T cell receptors in the human thymus. The V end was cut by 5 bases, the J end by 2 bases, with 10 bases between. Germline CDR1 reads MDHEN; CDR2 reads SYDVKM. The CDR3 spans 13 residues. This sample was also put to use in a study of human thymus T cells. This second study says: Thymus specimens were resections from corrective heart surgery.

This clonotype was sampled from a boy in the first two years of life with a congenital heart defect. The material sequenced was thymocytes. The rearrangement links TRBV28 to TRBJ2-7; D gene uncertain. The DNA of the CDR3 is TGTGCCAGCAGTGTGACACCCACCTACGAGCAGTACTTC. Its translation: CASSVTPTYEQYF.